The clone carrying this T cell receptor beta chain is a singleton in its sample. Germline values: CDR1 WSHSY, CDR2 SAAADI. The ends were cut back, 2 bases at V and 3 bases at J, with 11 bases in the middle. CDR3 length equals 14 residues. The data originate from a study of tumor-infiltrating lymphocytes in primary liver carcinoma. Study details: Tumor stage was T1-T3 N0M0, and tumor size was 4.2 to 10 cm across. Regardless of tissue type, samples showed similar yields of roughly 3.65 to 8 million productive TCRbeta reads.

Germline DNA was also extracted, with blood RNA taken from unsorted whole blood. The authors made TCR beta cDNA from around 500 ng total RNA with a constant-region primer. Three-round nested multiplex PCR performed with slightly modified ARM-PCR produced the TCR beta libraries. Rounds one and two of PCR, each of 10 cycles, were primed with TRBV1-TRBV30 forward primers and a C-beta reverse primer. In TCRdb, the multiplex PCR reads were re-called with MiXCR into one record per CDR3 protein. The repertoire includes about 200,000 distinct CDR3 sequences, around three fifths of them detected once, and about 7.1% sits in the top ten.

Sequencing input: peripheral blood. This receptor was obtained from a woman aged 55-70 years with primary liver carcinoma and hepatitis B virus infection. V is TRBV10-2 and J is TRBJ2-7; D gene uncertain. The CDR3 loop is CASSEVGGGYEQYF. Written as DNA, the CDR3 is TGCGCCAGCAGTGAGGTCGGTGGCGGCTACGAGCAGTACTTC.